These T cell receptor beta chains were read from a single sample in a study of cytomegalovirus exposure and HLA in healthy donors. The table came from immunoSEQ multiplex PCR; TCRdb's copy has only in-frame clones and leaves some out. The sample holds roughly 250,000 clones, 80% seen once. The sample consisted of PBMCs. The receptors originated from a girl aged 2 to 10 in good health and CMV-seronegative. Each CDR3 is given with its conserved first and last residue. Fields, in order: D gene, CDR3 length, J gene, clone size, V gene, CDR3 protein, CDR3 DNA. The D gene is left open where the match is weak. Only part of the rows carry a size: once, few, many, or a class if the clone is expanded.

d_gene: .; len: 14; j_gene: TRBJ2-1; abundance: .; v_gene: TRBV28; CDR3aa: CASSFRSSYNEQFF; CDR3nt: TGTGCCAGCAGTTTCCGCAGCTCCTACAATGAGCAGTTCTTC
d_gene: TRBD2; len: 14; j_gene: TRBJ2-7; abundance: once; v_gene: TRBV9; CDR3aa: CASSGSGRAYEQYF; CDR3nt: TGTGCCAGCAGCGGTAGCGGGAGGGCCTACGAGCAGTACTTC
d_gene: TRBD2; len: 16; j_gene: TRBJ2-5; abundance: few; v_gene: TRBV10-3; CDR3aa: CAISDYSGGSQETQYF; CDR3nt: TGTGCCATCAGTGATTACAGCGGGGGAAGCCAAGAGACCCAGTACTTC
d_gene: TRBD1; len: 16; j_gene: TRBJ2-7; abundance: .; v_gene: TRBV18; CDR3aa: CASSPLTGQGAGEQYF; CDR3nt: TGTGCCAGCTCACCACTCACGGGACAGGGGGCGGGAGAGCAGTACTTC
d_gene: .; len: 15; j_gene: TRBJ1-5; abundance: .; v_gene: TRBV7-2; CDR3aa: CASSLGRYSNQPQHF; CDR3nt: TGTGCCAGCAGCTTGGGCAGATATAGCAATCAGCCCCAGCATTTT
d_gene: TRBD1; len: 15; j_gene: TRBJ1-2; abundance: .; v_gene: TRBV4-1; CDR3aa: CASSQVPDRNYGYTF; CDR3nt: TGCGCCAGCAGCCAAGTCCCGGACAGGAACTATGGCTACACCTTC
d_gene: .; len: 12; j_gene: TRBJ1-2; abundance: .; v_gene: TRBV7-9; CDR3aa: CASSLVGDGYTF; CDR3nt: TGTGCCAGCAGCTTAGTTGGAGATGGCTACACCTTC
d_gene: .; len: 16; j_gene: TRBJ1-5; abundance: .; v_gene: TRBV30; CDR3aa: CAWSLSTQGSNQPQHF; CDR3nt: TGTGCCTGGAGTCTATCAACACAGGGATCCAATCAGCCCCAGCATTTT
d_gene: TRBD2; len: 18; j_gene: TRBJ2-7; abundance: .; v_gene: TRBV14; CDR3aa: CASSQDGPGLAGTYEQYF; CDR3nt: TGTGCCAGCAGCCAAGATGGGCCCGGACTAGCGGGAACCTACGAGCAGTACTTC
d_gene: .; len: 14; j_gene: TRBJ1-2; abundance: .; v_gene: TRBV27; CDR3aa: CASSLGPRGGGYTF; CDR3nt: TGTGCCAGCAGTTTAGGGCCAAGGGGAGGTGGCTACACCTTC
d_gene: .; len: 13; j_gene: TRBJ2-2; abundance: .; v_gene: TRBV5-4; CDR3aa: CASSLWGPGELFF; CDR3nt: TGTGCCAGCAGCTTGTGGGGCCCCGGGGAGCTGTTTTTT
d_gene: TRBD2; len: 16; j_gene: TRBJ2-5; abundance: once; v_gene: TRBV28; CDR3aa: CASRSVAGIPQETQYF; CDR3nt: TGTGCCAGCAGGAGCGTAGCGGGGATCCCTCAAGAGACCCAGTACTTC
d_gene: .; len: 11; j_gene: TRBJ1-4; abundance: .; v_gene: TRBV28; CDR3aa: CASSFREKLFF; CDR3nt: TGTGCCAGCAGTTTCCGTGAAAAACTGTTTTTT
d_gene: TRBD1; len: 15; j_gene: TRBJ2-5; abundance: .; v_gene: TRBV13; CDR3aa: CASSSRTGGRETQYF; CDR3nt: TGTGCCAGCAGTTCTCGGACAGGGGGCAGGGAGACCCAGTACTTC
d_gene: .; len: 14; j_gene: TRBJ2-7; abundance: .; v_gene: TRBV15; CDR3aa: CATSRDQGPYEQYF; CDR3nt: TGTGCCACCAGCAGAGATCAGGGGCCCTACGAGCAGTACTTC
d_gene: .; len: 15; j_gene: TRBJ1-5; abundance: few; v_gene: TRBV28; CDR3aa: CASRARGGGNQPQHF; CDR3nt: TGTGCCAGCAGAGCTAGGGGAGGGGGCAATCAGCCCCAGCATTTT
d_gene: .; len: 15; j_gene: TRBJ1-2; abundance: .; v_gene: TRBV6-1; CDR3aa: CASSRREGQNYGYTF; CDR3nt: TGTGCCAGCAGTCGAAGGGAGGGGCAAAACTATGGCTACACCTTC
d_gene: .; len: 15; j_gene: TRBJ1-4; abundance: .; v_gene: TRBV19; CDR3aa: CASRTTGRRYEKLFF; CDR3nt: TGTGCCAGTAGAACAACAGGGCGAAGGTATGAAAAACTGTTTTTT
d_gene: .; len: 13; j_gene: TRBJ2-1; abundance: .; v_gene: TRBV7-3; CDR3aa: CASGGGRNNEQFF; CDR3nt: TGTGCCAGCGGGGGCGGGAGAAACAATGAGCAGTTCTTC
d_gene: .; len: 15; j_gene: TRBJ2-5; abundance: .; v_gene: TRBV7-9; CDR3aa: CASSLAQGYQETQYF; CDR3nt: TGTGCCAGCAGCTTAGCGCAGGGTTACCAAGAGACCCAGTACTTC
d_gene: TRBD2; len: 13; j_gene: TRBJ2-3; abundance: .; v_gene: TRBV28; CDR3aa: CASSFAGGDTQYF; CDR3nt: TGTGCCAGCAGTTTCGCGGGAGGAGATACGCAGTATTTT
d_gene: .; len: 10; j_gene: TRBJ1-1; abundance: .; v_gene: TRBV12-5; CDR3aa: CASKGAEAFF; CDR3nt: TGTGCTAGTAAGGGAGCTGAAGCTTTCTTT
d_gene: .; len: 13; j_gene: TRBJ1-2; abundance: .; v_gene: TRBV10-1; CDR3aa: CASSDRVIYGYTF; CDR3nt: TGCGCCAGCAGTGACAGGGTAATCTATGGCTACACCTTC
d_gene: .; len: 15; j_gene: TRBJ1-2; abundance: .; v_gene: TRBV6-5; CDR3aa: CASSYGWQGTYGYTF; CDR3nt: TGTGCCAGCAGTTACGGGTGGCAGGGCACCTATGGCTACACCTTC
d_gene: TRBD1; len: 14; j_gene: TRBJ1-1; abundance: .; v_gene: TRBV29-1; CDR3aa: CSLRTGPMNTEAFF; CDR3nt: TGCAGCCTACGGACAGGCCCCATGAACACTGAAGCTTTCTTT
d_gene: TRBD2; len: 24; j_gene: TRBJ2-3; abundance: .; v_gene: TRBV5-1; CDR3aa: CASSLTGRRVSGTSGIGSTDTQYF; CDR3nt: TGCGCCAGCAGCTTAACAGGTCGGCGTGTGTCCGGGACTAGCGGGATCGGAAGCACAGATACGCAGTATTTT
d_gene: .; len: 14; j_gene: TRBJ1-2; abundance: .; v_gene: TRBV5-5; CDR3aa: CASSSYDSHYGYTF; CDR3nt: TGTGCCAGCAGCAGTTATGACAGCCACTATGGCTACACCTTC
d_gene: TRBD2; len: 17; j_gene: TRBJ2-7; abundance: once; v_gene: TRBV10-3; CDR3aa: CAISMNRTSGSSYEQYF; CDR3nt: TGTGCCATCAGCATGAACCGGACTAGCGGGAGCTCGTACGAGCAGTACTTC